Listed here are 29 T cell receptor beta chains from one sample, sequenced in a study of response to subunit inactivated influenza vaccine. TCRdb itself ran the RT-PCR reads through MiXCR, one entry per CDR3 protein. The sample records 450,000 to 600,000 distinct CDR3 sequences, roughly 7.6% being singletons. The source was PBMCs from blood, collected around 25 months after vaccination. The origin of the receptors is a man aged 45 to 70 who received an inactivated influenza vaccine.

There are a few counts of this clonotype. One end of the junction is discordant with germline, which a read error may explain. The rearrangement joins TRBV15 to TRBJ1-1; D gene ambiguous. Germline CDR1 is LNHNV and CDR2 is YYDKDF (reference sequence). The CDR3 runs to 14 residues. Here the CDR3 reads CATSRAMNQGRCIF. The DNA of the CDR3 is TGTGCCACCAGCAGAGCGATGAATCAAGGGCGCTGTATCTTT.

This sequence joins TRBV6-1 and TRBJ2-5, with a possible D match to TRBD2 (6 bases). The germline V gene encodes CDR1 MNHNS and CDR2 SASEGT. CDR3 length: 13 amino acids. Deletions cut 6 bases from V and 7 bases from J, with 15 bases between. The CDR3 DNA reads TGTGCCAGCAGGCCGCGGGGACGGGGGACCCAGTACTTC. Translated, it gives CASRPRGRGTQYF.

The chain links TRBV28 to TRBJ2-7, with 14 nucleotides matching TRBD2. Germline V CDR1 and CDR2: MDHEN, SYDVKM. V lost 5 bases and J lost 3; bases outside the gene matches: 15. This CDR3 is built from 19 residues. The DNA of the CDR3 is TGTGCCAGCAGTACCTCCGGACTAGCGGGAGGAACCCCTTACTACGAGCAGTACTTC. Its protein is CASSTSGLAGGTPYYEQYF.

This clonotype was recorded many times. The V call is TRBV7-2, the J call TRBJ2-3; D is perhaps TRBD2 (6 bases). Deletions cut 5 bases from V and 5 bases from J, with 17 bases between. This CDR3 is 15 amino acids long. Germline V gene lookup returns CDR1 SGHTA and CDR2 FQGNSA. This CDR3 reads CASSPIFGTLDTQYF. The CDR3 DNA reads as TGTGCCAGCAGCCCAATTTTCGGGACTCTAGATACGCAGTATTTT.

This clonotype was seen more than once but under ten times. The chain has TRBV24-1 and TRBJ1-4; D remains unclear. CDR3 length: 12 residues. CDR1 KGHDR and CDR2 SFDVKD come from the germline V gene. V was trimmed by 12 bases and J by 7 bases, leaving 14 bases between them. The CDR3 bases are TGTGCCCCGCACGGGTCGGGTGAAAAACTGTTTTTT. It specifies CAPHGSGEKLFF.

The sample holds many counts of this clonotype. The CDR3 coding sequence is TGTGCCATCAGGGTCCAGGGGGAAGAGACCCAGTACTTC. This codes for CAIRVQGEETQYF. The rearrangement uses TRBV10-3 and TRBJ2-5, with 7 bases fitting TRBD1. V lost 6 bases and J lost 3; bases outside the gene matches: 4. Per germline, CDR1 ENHRY and CDR2 SYGVKD. This CDR3 has 13 amino acids.

This clonotype has ten or more counts. The gene calls are TRBV4-3 and TRBJ2-1; D remains unclear. Per the germline V gene, CDR1 is LGHNA and CDR2 is YSLEER. This CDR3 comprises 14 residues. Trimming took off 1 base at V and 4 bases at J, with 8 bases between the two ends. The CDR3 DNA reads as TGCGCCAGCAGCCAAGGTTACGGATACAATGAGCAGTTCTTC. This codes for CASSQGYGYNEQFF.

The sample holds many counts of this clonotype. The chain carries TRBV18 and TRBJ1-4; D not resolved. CDR3 length equals 12 residues. The V end lost 4 bases, the J end lost 7 bases, and 7 bases lay between the germline ends. In germline, CDR1 is KGHSH, CDR2 LQKENI. The CDR3 region has the DNA TGTGCCAGCTCACGTCAGACTGAAAAACTGTTTTTT. Its translation is CASSRQTEKLFF.

V gene TRBV6-1 combines with J gene TRBJ1-5; D gene unclear. CDR3 size: 13 residues. The germline CDR1 and CDR2 sequences are MNHNS and SASEGT. Between the trimmed V and J ends, which lost 4 bases and 1 base, there was a span of 5 bases. The CDR3 reads CASSGASNQPQHF. CDR3 coding DNA: TGTGCCAGCAGTGGCGCCAGCAATCAGCCCCAGCATTTT.

The V gene is TRBV7-8, the J gene TRBJ1-5; D not resolved. V was cut by 5 bases and J by 0 bases, with 8 bases left in between. Germline V gives CDR1 SGHVS, CDR2 FQNEAQ. CDR3 length equals 14 residues. The CDR3 region is CASSPRLSNQPQHF. In nucleotides, the CDR3 is TGTGCCAGCAGCCCACGGCTTAGCAATCAGCCCCAGCATTTT. The variable domain in full, with the rest retrieved from reference TRBV7-8 and TRBJ1-5, is GAGVSQSPRYKVAKRGQDVALRCDPISGHVSLFWYQQALGQGPEFLTYFQNEAQLDKSGLPSDRFFAERPEGSVSTLKIQRTQQEDSAVYLCASSPRLSNQPQHFGDGTRLSIL.

The gene calls are TRBV5-1 and TRBJ2-7; a possible D gene is TRBD2 (5 bases). CDR1 SGHRS and CDR2 YFSETQ come from the germline V gene. The CDR3 contains 13 residues. V was cut by 4 bases and J by 5 bases, with 13 bases left in between. The CDR3 reads CASSRGLPDEQYF. CDR3 DNA sequence: TGCGCCAGCAGCAGAGGACTCCCGGACGAGCAGTACTTC.

The sample holds many counts of this clonotype. The rearrangement uses TRBV5-1 and TRBJ1-2; D possibly corresponds to TRBD1 (5 bases). Germline loops: CDR1 SGHRS, CDR2 YFSETQ. V lost 0 bases to trimming and J lost 4 bases, with 13 bases between them. The CDR3 extends over 15 amino acids. The CDR3 region is CASSLDLGVGYGYTF. DNA of the CDR3: TGCGCCAGCAGCTTGGACCTAGGGGTGGGCTATGGCTACACCTTC. Filled out from reference TRBV5-1 and TRBJ1-2, the complete variable domain reads KAGVTQTPRYLIKTRGQQVTLSCSPISGHRSVSWYQQTPGQGLQFLFEYFSETQRNKGNFPGRFSGRQFSNSRSEMNVSTLELGDSALYLCASSLDLGVGYGYTFGSGTRLTVV.

This clonotype was recorded many times. The chain is built from TRBV6-5 and TRBJ1-1, with D unresolved. Germline-derived CDR1 and CDR2 are MNHEY and SVGAGI. V lost 5 bases and J 3 bases, leaving 7 bases between the germline ends. This CDR3 comprises 12 residues. CDR3 nucleotides: TGTGCCAGCAGTCGGAGGGACACTGAAGCTTTCTTT. The encoded protein is CASSRRDTEAFF.

This clonotype was seen many times. The V call is TRBV18, the J call TRBJ2-6, with no clear D. V shed 6 bases and J shed 0 bases, with 6 bases lying between them. This CDR3 has 14 residues. Looked up from germline, CDR1 is KGHSH and CDR2 is LQKENI. CDR3 sequence reads: CASSRSSGANVLTF. The CDR3 DNA sequence: TGTGCCAGCTCCAGGAGCTCTGGGGCCAACGTCCTGACTTTC.

The chain has TRBV29-1 and TRBJ1-2; no definite D call. V was clipped by 4 bases and J by 0 bases, with 6 bases between them. The CDR3 length is 12 residues. CDR1 is SQVTM, CDR2 ANQGSEA, per germline. CDR3 region: CSVASTNYGYTF. CDR3 DNA: TGCAGCGTTGCGTCTACTAACTATGGCTACACCTTC.

This clonotype was seen repeatedly, ten times or more. The chain employs TRBV9 and TRBJ2-7, with D tentatively TRBD1 or TRBD2 (6 bases each). V lost 3 bases to trimming and J lost 6 bases, with 16 bases between them. From germline, CDR1 is SGDLS and CDR2 YYNGEE. This CDR3 has 14 amino acids. CDR3 region: CASSAGGGGREQYF. CDR3 DNA: TGTGCCAGCAGCGCCGGAGGTGGGGGGCGCGAGCAGTACTTC.

This clonotype was counted a few times. This chain uses TRBV7-8 with TRBJ2-1; weak D call: TRBD1 (5 bases). The CDR3 sequence is 17 residues long. The ends were cut back, 0 bases at V and 0 bases at J, with 12 bases in the middle. CDR1 and CDR2 from the germline V gene are SGHVS and FQNEAQ. CDR3 nucleotide sequence: TGTGCCAGCAGCTTAGCATCGGCAGGGCCCTCCTACAATGAGCAGTTCTTC. This gives the protein CASSLASAGPSYNEQFF.

The chain employs TRBV29-1 and TRBJ2-3; D uncertain. Germline-derived CDR1 and CDR2 are SQVTM and ANQGSEA. This CDR3 is built from 10 residues. Between the trimmed V and J ends, which lost 4 bases and 4 bases, there was a span of 3 bases. The CDR3 loop reads CSVGPDTQYF. The CDR3, as DNA: TGCAGCGTTGGTCCAGATACGCAGTATTTT.

The chain is built from TRBV29-1 and TRBJ2-1; 7 positions agree with TRBD2. This CDR3 spans 12 amino acids. Germline CDR1 reads SQVTM; CDR2 reads ANQGSEA. The trim removed 7 bases at V and 6 bases at J, leaving 6 bases unmatched. The CDR3 DNA is TGCAGCGGCAACGCGGGGGTCAATGAGCAGTTCTTC. Its translation: CSGNAGVNEQFF.

The chain has TRBV29-1 and TRBJ2-7; D call uncertain. The CDR3 is made up of 12 amino acids. The germline V gene encodes CDR1 SQVTM and CDR2 ANQGSEA. V lost 3 bases and J lost 8, with 14 bases in between. The CDR3 sequence: CSVERTPGKQYF. The CDR3 DNA sequence: TGCAGCGTTGAGAGAACACCGGGCAAGCAGTACTTC.

This rearrangement joins TRBV20-1 to TRBJ1-6; 10 nucleotides line up with TRBD1. Germline CDR1 and CDR2: DFQATT and SNEGSKA (reference sequence). V shed 5 bases and J 7 bases; nucleotides not matched to a gene: 2. The length of the CDR3 is 13 residues. CDR3 in amino acids: CSAWGQGNSPLHF. The CDR3 region has the DNA TGCAGTGCTTGGGGACAGGGGAATTCACCCCTCCACTTT.

The chain combines TRBV9 with TRBJ2-1, with TRBD2 matching 14 bases. CDR3 length: 16 amino acids. In germline, CDR1 is SGDLS, CDR2 YYNGEE. Germline trimming cut 2 bases from V and 7 bases from J; bases unmatched to any gene: 5. CDR3 coding DNA: TGTGCCAGCAGCGTTCATGGGACTAGCGGGAGTAATGAGCAGTTCTTC. Its translation is CASSVHGTSGSNEQFF.

This clonotype was recorded at least ten times. This chain joins TRBV29-1 and TRBJ1-4, with unresolved D. Trimming removed 5 bases at V and 6 bases at J, with 13 bases between. Germline V lookup: CDR1 SQVTM, CDR2 ANQGSEA. This CDR3 is built from 13 residues. CDR3 sequence: CSVLWKFDEKLFF. The CDR3 DNA reads TGCAGCGTTTTATGGAAGTTTGATGAAAAACTGTTTTTT. Looking up the rest from reference TRBV29-1 and TRBJ1-4 gives the full variable domain: SAVISQKPSRDICQRGTSLTIQCQVDSQVTMMFWYRQQPGQSLTLIATANQGSEATYESGFVIDKFPISRPNLTFSTLTVSNMSPEDSSIYLCSVLWKFDEKLFFGSGTQLSVL.

This chain links TRBV7-9 with TRBJ2-1; 10 bases fit TRBD1. CDR3 length: 15 amino acids. Germline lookup yields CDR1 SEHNR and CDR2 FQNEAQ (reference sequence). V lost 5 bases and J lost 7; bases outside the gene matches: 8. DNA for the CDR3: TGTGCCAGCAGCGTCGCGGGACAGGGGACGAATGAGCAGTTCTTC. It is translated as CASSVAGQGTNEQFF.

The chain recombines TRBV6-5 with TRBJ2-5; D remains ambiguous. The V gene lost 2 bases and the J gene lost 3 bases, with 10 bases spanning the gap. The germline CDR1 and CDR2 sequences are MNHEY and SVGAGI. This CDR3 contains 14 residues. CDR3 region: CASSYDSGKETQYF. For the CDR3, the DNA is TGTGCCAGCAGTTACGATTCTGGGAAAGAGACCCAGTACTTC.

This clonotype was seen more than once but under ten times. This chain connects TRBV5-6 to TRBJ2-3; 7 positions agree with TRBD2. J lost 7 bases, V lost 0 bases, and 5 bases had no gene match. The CDR3 covers 14 residues. Germline-derived CDR1 and CDR2 are SGHDT and YYEEEE. The CDR3 sequence is CASSLGRERHTQYF. The CDR3 DNA follows: TGTGCCAGCAGCTTGGGGCGGGAGCGGCATACGCAGTATTTT.

CDR3 bases: TGCAGTGCTAGCGGTGACAGCTTACAAGAGACCCAGTACTTC. Translation: CSASGDSLQETQYF. J is TRBJ2-5 and V is TRBV20-1; weak D call: TRBD1 (5 bases). Deletions cut 3 bases from V and 2 bases from J, with 13 bases between. CDR1 is DFQATT, CDR2 SNEGSKA, per germline (reference sequence). The CDR3 runs to 14 residues.

This clonotype was observed many times. This chain uses TRBV29-1 with TRBJ2-2; no clear D gene. This CDR3 is built from 11 residues. Germline lookup yields CDR1 SQVTM and CDR2 ANQGSEA. Trimming removed 6 bases at V and 6 bases at J, with 8 bases between. The CDR3 loop reads CSVSLAGELFF. CDR3 DNA sequence: TGCAGCGTATCTTTGGCCGGGGAGCTGTTTTTT.

This clonotype was recorded many times. The J gene is TRBJ2-2, the V gene TRBV27; D unresolved. Trimming removed 2 bases from V and 4 bases from J, with 8 bases in between. This CDR3 comprises 14 residues. CDR1 is MNHEY and CDR2 is SMNVEV in the germline V gene (reference sequence). The CDR3 here is CASSLQTSTGELFF. The CDR3 DNA sequence: TGTGCCAGCAGTTTACAGACGTCCACCGGGGAGCTGTTTTTT.